Included here is one T cell receptor beta chain sequence, with context. Its cognate antigen is unknown. Produced via immunoSEQ multiplex PCR; TCRdb's table is partial and in-frame only. Here the sample spans some 90,000 clones, around 87% being singletons. With 8 bases removed from V and 5 bases from J, the gap between germline ends came to 16 bases. The CDR3 consists of 14 residues. Germline CDR1 reads SGHDN; CDR2 reads FVKESK. This specimen belongs to a study of OX40 agonist ivuxolimab in advanced cancers. The study, taken as a whole, reports: In a subset of nonresponders, normalized T-cell clonal expansion was also low.

This clonotype originated in an adult with an advanced solid tumor such as melanoma, head and neck, liver or kidney cancer. Material: CD4+ or CD8+ T cells sorted from blood, obtained in a trial of the OX40 agonist ivuxolimab. V gene TRBV14 combines with J gene TRBJ2-1; D might be TRBD1 (6 bases). CDR3 nucleotide sequence: TGTGCCAGCCAGGGGTTTGGCCTTAACAATGAGCAGTTCTTC. Translation gives CASQGFGLNNEQFF.